This TCR beta chain originates from a study of T cells after yellow fever vaccination. Study in general: SMART-Seq v4 Ultra Low Input served to prepare low-cell-number fractions. Whole-study results and caveats: Detected again after the booster were most primary-vaccination clones, at 95% to 96% CD4 and about 90% CD8. Clonotypes appearing in both CD4 and CD8 compartments existed, and their share was small.

The germline gives CDR1 SQVTM, CDR2 ANQGSEA. Losses at the gene ends were 4 bases for V and 5 bases for J; bases not matched to a gene: 10. This CDR3 region has 15 residues. This clonotype was counted only a few times. What it recognizes is unknown. Generation of TCR cDNA used 5'RACE template switching (which added a universal primer site and UMIs). One entry per CDR3 protein, called by TCRdb with MiXCR from the 5' RACE reads. The repertoire has some 63,000 distinct CDR3 sequences, roughly 7.4% of them found once; the top ten carry 30% to 45%. This sequence originates from a man younger than 40 who received the YFV17D yellow fever vaccine. The rearrangement uses TRBV29-1 and TRBJ2-5; 10 bases agree with TRBD1. The sequencing used CD8+ T cells sorted from PBMCs, collected 15 days after the yellow fever booster vaccination. The DNA for the CDR3 is TGCAGCGTTGTTGAGACAGGGGGCGCCGGGGAGACCCAGTACTTC. This encodes CSVVETGGAGETQYF.